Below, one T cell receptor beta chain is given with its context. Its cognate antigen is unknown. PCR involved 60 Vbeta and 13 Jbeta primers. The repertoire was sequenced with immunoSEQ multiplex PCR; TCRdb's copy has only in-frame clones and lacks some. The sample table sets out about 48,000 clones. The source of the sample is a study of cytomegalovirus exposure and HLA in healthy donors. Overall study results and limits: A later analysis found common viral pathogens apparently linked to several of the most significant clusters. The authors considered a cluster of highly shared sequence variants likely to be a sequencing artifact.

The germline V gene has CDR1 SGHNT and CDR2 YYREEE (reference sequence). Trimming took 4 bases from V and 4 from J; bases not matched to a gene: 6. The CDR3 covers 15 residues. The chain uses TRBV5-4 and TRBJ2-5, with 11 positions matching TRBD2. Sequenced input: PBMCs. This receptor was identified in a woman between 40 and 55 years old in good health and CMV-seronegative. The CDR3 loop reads CASSVLAGGGETQYF. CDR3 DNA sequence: TGTGCCAGCAGCGTCCTAGCGGGGGGTGGAGAGACCCAGTACTTC.